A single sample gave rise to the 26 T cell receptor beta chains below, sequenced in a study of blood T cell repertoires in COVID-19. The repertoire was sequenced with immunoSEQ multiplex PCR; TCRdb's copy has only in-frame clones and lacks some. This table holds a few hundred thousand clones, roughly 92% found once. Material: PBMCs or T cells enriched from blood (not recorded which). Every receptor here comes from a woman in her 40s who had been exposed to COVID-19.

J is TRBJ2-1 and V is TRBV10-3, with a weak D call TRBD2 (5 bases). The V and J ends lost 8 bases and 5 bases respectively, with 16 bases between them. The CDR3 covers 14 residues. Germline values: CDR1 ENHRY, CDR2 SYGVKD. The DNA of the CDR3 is TGTGCCATCTCTCACGGGGTCGAGGACAATGAGCAGTTCTTC. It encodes CAISHGVEDNEQFF.

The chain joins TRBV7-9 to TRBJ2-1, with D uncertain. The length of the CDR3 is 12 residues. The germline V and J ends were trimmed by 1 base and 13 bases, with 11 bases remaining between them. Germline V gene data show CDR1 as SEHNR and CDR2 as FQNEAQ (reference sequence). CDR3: CASSLVEAYQFF. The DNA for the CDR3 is TGTGCCAGCAGCTTAGTCGAGGCATATCAGTTCTTC.

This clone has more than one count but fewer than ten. CDR3 loop: CASSTGGGYGYTF. CDR3 nucleotide sequence: TGTGCCAGCAGTACAGGGGGCGGGTATGGCTACACCTTC. The rearrangement links TRBV27 to TRBJ1-2, with 9 bases lining up with TRBD1. Germline values: CDR1 MNHEY, CDR2 SMNVEV (reference sequence). V lost 5 bases, J lost 5 bases, and 3 bases stayed unmatched. The CDR3 consists of 13 residues.

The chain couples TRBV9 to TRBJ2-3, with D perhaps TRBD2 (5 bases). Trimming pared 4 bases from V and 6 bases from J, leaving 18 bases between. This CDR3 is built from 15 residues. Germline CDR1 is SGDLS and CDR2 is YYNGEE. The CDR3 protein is CASSLDWGEGDTQYF. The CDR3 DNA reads TGTGCCAGCAGCCTCGACTGGGGAGAAGGGGATACGCAGTATTTT.

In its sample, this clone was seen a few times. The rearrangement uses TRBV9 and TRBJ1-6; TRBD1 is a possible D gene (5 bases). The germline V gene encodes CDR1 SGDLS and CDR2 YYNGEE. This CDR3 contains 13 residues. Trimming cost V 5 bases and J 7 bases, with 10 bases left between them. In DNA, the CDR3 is TGTGCCAGCAGTCTCAGACAGAATTCACCCCTCCACTTT. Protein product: CASSLRQNSPLHF. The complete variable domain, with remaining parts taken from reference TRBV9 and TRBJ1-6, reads DSGVTQTPKHLITATGQRVTLRCSPRSGDLSVYWYQQSLDQGLQFLIQYYNGEERAKGNILERFSAQQFPDLHSELNLSSLELGDSALYFCASSLRQNSPLHFGNGTRLTVT.

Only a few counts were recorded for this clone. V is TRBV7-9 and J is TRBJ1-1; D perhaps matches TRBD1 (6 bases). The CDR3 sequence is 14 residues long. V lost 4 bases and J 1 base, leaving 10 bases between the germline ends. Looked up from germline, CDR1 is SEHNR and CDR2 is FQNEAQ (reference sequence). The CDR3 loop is CASSSQGPNTEAFF. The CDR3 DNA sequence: TGTGCCAGCAGCTCACAGGGACCGAACACTGAAGCTTTCTTT.

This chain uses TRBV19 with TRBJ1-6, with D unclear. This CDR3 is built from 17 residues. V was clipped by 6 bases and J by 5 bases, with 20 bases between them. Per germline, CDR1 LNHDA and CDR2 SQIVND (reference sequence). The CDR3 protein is CASSPPSLGQDNSPLHF. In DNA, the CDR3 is TGTGCCAGTAGCCCCCCGAGTCTGGGTCAGGATAATTCACCCCTCCACTTT. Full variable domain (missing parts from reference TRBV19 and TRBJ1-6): DGGITQSPKYLFRKEGQNVTLSCEQNLNHDAMYWYRQDPGQGLRLIYYSQIVNDFQKGDIAEGYSVSREKKESFPLTVTSAQKNPTAFYLCASSPPSLGQDNSPLHFGNGTRLTVT.

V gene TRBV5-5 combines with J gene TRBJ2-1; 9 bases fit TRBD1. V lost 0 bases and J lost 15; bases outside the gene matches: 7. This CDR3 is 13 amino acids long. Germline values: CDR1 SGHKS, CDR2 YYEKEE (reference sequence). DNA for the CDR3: TGTGCCAGCAGCTTGGCCCCCAAGGACAGGGGGTTCTTC. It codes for CASSLAPKDRGFF.

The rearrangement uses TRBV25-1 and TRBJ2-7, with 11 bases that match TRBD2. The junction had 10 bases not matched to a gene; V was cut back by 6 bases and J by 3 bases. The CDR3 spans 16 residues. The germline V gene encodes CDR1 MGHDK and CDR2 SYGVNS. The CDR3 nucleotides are TGTGCCAGCAGCGAACGTAGCGGGAGGGCCAACTACGAGCAGTACTTC. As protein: CASSERSGRANYEQYF.

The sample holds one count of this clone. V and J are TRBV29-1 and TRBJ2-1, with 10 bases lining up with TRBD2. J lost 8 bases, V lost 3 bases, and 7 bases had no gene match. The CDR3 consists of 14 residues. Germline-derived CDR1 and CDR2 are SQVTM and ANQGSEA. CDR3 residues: CSVESGRAGDEQFF. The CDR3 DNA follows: TGCAGCGTTGAGAGCGGGAGGGCCGGCGATGAGCAGTTCTTC.

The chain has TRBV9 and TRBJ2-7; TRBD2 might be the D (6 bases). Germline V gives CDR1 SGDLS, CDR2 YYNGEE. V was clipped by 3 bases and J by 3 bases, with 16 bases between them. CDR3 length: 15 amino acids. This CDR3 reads CASSAQPGLRYEQYF. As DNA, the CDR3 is TGTGCCAGCAGCGCGCAACCGGGACTTCGCTACGAGCAGTACTTC.

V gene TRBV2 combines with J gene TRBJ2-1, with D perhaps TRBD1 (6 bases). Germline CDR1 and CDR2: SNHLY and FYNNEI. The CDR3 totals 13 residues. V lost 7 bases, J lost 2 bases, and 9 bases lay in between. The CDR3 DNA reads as TGTGCCAGCACCCAGGGGACCTACAATGAGCAGTTCTTC. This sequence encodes CASTQGTYNEQFF.

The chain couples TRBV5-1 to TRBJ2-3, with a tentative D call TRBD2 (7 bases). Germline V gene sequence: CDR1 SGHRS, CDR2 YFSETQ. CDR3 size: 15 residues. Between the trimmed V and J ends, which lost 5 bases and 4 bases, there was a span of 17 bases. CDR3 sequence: CASRNQDGGPDTQYF. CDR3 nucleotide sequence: TGCGCCAGCAGAAATCAGGACGGGGGGCCAGATACGCAGTATTTT.

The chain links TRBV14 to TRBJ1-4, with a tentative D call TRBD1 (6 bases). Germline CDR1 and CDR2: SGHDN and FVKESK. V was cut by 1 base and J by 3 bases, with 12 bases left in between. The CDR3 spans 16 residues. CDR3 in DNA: TGTGCCAGCAGCCAAGGAACGAGGACAGCTAATGAAAAACTGTTTTTT. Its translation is CASSQGTRTANEKLFF.

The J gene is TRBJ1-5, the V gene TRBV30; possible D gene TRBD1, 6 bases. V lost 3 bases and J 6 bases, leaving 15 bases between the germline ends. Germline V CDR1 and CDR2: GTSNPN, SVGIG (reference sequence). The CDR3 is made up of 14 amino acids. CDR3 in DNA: TGTGCCTGGAGCGCAGGGGTTCGGAGTCAGCCCCAGCATTTT. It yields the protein CAWSAGVRSQPQHF.

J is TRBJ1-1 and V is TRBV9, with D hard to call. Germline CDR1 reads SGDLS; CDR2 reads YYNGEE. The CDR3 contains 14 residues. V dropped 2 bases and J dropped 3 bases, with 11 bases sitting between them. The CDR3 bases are TGTGCCAGCAGCGTTTCCACGGCGGACACTGAAGCTTTCTTT. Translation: CASSVSTADTEAFF.

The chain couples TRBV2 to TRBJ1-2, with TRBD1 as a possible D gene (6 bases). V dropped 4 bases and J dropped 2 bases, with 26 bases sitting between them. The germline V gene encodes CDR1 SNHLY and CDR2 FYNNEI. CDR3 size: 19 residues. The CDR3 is CASSVLIMDREKVNYGYTF. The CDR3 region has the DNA TGTGCCAGCAGTGTTCTCATTATGGACAGAGAGAAAGTAAACTATGGCTACACCTTC.

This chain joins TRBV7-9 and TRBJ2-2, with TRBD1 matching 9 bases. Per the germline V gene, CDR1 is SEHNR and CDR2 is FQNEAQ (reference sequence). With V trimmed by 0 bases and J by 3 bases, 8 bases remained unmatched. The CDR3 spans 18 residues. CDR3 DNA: TGTGCCAGCAGCTTAGCAATAGGACAGGGGAGAGACACCGGGGAGCTGTTTTTT. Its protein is CASSLAIGQGRDTGELFF. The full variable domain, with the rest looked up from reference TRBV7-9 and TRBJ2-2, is DTGVSQNPRHKITKRGQNVTFRCDPISEHNRLYWYRQTLGQGPEFLTYFQNEAQLEKSRLLSDRFSAERPKGSFSTLEIQRTEQGDSAMYLCASSLAIGQGRDTGELFFGEGSRLTVL.

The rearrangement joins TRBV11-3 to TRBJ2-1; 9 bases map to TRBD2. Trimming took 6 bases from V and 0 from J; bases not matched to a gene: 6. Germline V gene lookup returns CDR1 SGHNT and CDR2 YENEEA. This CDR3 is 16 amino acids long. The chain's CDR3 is CASSKETSGSYNEQFF. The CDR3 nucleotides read TGTGCCAGCAGTAAAGAGACTAGCGGCTCCTACAATGAGCAGTTCTTC.

The CDR3 sequence: CASAPLVGAREKLFF. For the CDR3, the DNA is TGTGCTAGTGCCCCTCTAGTTGGGGCTCGTGAAAAACTGTTTTTT. The chain links TRBV12-5 to TRBJ1-4; possible D gene TRBD1, 5 bases. Germline assignment: CDR1 LGHNT and CDR2 FRNRAP. Trimming took 7 bases from V and 7 from J, leaving 19 bases between them. This CDR3 is built from 15 residues.

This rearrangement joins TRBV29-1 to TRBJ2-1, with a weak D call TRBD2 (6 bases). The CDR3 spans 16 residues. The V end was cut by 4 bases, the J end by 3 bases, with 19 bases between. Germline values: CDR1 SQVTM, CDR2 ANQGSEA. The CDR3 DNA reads TGCAGCGTTGTAACAGCACCTGGCGGGGACTACAATGAGCAGTTCTTC. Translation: CSVVTAPGGDYNEQFF.

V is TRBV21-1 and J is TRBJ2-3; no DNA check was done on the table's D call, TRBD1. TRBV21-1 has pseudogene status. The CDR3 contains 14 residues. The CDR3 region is CAGDRLFRPYTQYF. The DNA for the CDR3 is TGTGCCGGGGACAGACTTTTCCGCCCGTATACGCAGTATTTT.

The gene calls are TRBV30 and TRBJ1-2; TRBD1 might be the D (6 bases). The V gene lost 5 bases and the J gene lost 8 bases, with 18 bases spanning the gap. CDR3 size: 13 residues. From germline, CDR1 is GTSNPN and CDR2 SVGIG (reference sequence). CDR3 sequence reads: CAWVIGGAGGYTF. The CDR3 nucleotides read TGTGCCTGGGTAATCGGGGGGGCCGGCGGCTACACCTTC.

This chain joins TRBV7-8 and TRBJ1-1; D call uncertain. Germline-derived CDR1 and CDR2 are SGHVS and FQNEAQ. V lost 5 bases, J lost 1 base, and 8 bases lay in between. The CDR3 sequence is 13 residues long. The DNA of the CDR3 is TGTGCCAGCAGCCAAACATCGAACACTGAAGCTTTCTTT. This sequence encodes CASSQTSNTEAFF. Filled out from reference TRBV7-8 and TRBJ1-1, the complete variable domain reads GAGVSQSPRYKVAKRGQDVALRCDPISGHVSLFWYQQALGQGPEFLTYFQNEAQLDKSGLPSDRFFAERPEGSVSTLKIQRTQQEDSAVYLCASSQTSNTEAFFGQGTRLTVV.

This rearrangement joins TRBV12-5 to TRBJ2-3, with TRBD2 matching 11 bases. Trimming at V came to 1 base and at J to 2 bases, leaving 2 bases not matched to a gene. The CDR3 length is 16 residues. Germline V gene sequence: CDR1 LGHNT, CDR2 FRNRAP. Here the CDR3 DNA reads TGTGCTAGTGGTTTGGGACTAGCGGGGAACACAGATACGCAGTATTTT. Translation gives CASGLGLAGNTDTQYF.

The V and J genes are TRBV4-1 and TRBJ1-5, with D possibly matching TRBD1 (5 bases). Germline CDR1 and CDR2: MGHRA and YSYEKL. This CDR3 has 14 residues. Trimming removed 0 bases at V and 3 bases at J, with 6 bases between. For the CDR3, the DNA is TGCGCCAGCAGCCAAGAAGGGGCCAATCAGCCCCAGCATTTT. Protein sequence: CASSQEGANQPQHF.